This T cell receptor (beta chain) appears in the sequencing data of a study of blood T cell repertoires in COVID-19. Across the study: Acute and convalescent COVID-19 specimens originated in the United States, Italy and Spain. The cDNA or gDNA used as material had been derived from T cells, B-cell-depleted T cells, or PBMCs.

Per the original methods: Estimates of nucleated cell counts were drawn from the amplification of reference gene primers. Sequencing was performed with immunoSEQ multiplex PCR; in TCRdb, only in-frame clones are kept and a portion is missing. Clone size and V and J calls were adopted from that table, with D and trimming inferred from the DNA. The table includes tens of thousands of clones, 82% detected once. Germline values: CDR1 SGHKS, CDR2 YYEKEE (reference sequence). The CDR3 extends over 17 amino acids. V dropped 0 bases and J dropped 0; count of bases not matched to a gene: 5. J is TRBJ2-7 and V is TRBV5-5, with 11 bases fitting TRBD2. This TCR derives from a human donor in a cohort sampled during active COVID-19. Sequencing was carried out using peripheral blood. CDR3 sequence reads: CASSLGLAGGPSYEQYF. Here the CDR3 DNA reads TGTGCCAGCAGCTTGGGGCTAGCGGGGGGTCCCTCCTACGAGCAGTACTTC.